This TCR beta chain was sequenced for a study of lymphopenia after photon versus proton radiotherapy. General study points: Oligoclonal CD8+ Temra expansion after nadir drove photon patients' diversity drop.

Trimming removed 2 bases at V and 0 bases at J, with 8 bases between. The germline CDR1 and CDR2 sequences are ENHRY and SYGVKD. This CDR3 contains 15 residues. As regards this clone: Antigen specificity is unknown.

This table comes from immunoSEQ multiplex PCR, and its TCRdb copy is limited to in-frame clones, with some not included. The sample lists some 42,000 clones, about 85% seen once, with roughly 23% in the top ten. The sequence was obtained from a woman between 65 and 79 years old with pancreatic cancer. This sample comprised peripheral blood, obtained from a patient treated with proton-based radiotherapy. V usage is TRBV10-3 and J usage is TRBJ2-1, with D possibly being TRBD1 (5 bases). In nucleotides, the CDR3 is TGTGCCATCAGTGAGGGGCAGGGCTCCTACAATGAGCAGTTCTTC. Amino acid sequence: CAISEGQGSYNEQFF.